This T cell receptor beta chain was captured by sequencing in a study of shared clonotypes between healthy human individuals. Across the study: Each donor had three CD4 naive, three CD4 memory, two CD8 naive and one CD8 memory plate.

Assay runs were performed at deep level. Template for every sorted-subset replicate PCR totaled around 200 ng DNA, some 30,000 T cell genomes. Repertoires were generated with immunoSEQ multiplex PCR, while TCRdb's copy carries only in-frame clones and drops some. The data show about 1.5 million clones, with 98% seen just once and about 0.4% held by the top ten. Looked up from germline, CDR1 is SEHNR and CDR2 is FQNEAQ (reference sequence). After removal of 1 base from V and 6 bases from J, the junction contained 11 bases not matched to a gene. This CDR3 spans 17 amino acids. This TCR was recovered from a young man in good health. The sample was naive CD4+ T cells sorted from blood. The subset is: CD45RA+ positively selected. The rearrangement joins TRBV7-9 to TRBJ2-1; 8 bases fit TRBD2. CDR3 amino acids: CASSLGAGGETINEQFF. DNA for the CDR3: TGTGCCAGCAGCTTAGGTGCGGGGGGTGAAACGATCAATGAGCAGTTCTTC.